The present T cell receptor (beta chain) was sequenced within a study of OX40 agonist ivuxolimab in advanced cancers. Study-level results: Normalized expansion of T-cell clones was also low for some nonresponders.

Note on this clone: Its target is not known.

Using immunoSEQ multiplex PCR, the repertoire was profiled, and TCRdb retains in-frame clones only, with some absent. The repertoire has approximately 100,000 clones, approximately 90% of them found once; the top ten carry more than 0.4%. The CDR3 sequence is 11 residues long. Trimming left V 6 bases short and J 4 bases short, with 9 bases between. The germline gives CDR1 SQVTM, CDR2 ANQGSEA. The rearrangement links TRBV29-1 to TRBJ2-5; D ambiguous. This specimen consisted of CD4+ or CD8+ T cells sorted from blood, obtained in a trial of the OX40 agonist ivuxolimab. This TCR came from an adult with an advanced solid tumor such as melanoma, head and neck, liver or kidney cancer. CDR3: CSVGHGETQYF. The CDR3 nucleotides are TGCAGCGTGGGCCACGGAGAGACCCAGTACTTC. Looking up the rest from reference TRBV29-1 and TRBJ2-5 gives the full variable domain: SAVISQKPSRDICQRGTSLTIQCQVDSQVTMMFWYRQQPGQSLTLIATANQGSEATYESGFVIDKFPISRPNLTFSTLTVSNMSPEDSSIYLCSVGHGETQYFGPGTRLLVL.